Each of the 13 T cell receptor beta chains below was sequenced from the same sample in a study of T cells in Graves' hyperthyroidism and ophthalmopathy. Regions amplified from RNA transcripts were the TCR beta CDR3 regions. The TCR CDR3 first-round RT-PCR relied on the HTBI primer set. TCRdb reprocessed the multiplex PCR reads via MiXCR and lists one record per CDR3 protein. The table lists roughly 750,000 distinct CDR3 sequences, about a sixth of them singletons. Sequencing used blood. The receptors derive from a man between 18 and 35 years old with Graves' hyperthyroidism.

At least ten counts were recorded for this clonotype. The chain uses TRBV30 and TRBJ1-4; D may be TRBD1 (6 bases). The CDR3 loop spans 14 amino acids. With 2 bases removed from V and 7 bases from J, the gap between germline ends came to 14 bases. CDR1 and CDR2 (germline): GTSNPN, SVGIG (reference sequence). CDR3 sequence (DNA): TGTGCCTGGAGTCAGGGGTCAGGGTTTGAAAAACTGTTTTTT. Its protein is CAWSQGSGFEKLFF.

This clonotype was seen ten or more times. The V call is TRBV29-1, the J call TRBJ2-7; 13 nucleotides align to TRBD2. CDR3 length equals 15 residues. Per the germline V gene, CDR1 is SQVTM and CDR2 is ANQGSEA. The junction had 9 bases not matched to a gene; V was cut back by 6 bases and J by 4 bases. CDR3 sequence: CSVTWGLAGRYEQYF. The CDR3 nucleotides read TGCAGCGTCACCTGGGGACTAGCGGGGCGATACGAGCAGTACTTC.

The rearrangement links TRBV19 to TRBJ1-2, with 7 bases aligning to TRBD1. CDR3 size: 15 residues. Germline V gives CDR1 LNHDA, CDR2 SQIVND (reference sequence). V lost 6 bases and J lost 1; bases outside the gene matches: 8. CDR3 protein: CASRSPGQLNYGYTF. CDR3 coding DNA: TGTGCCAGTAGATCCCCGGGACAGCTTAACTATGGCTACACCTTC. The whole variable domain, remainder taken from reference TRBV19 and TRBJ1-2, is DGGITQSPKYLFRKEGQNVTLSCEQNLNHDAMYWYRQDPGQGLRLIYYSQIVNDFQKGDIAEGYSVSREKKESFPLTVTSAQKNPTAFYLCASRSPGQLNYGYTFGSGTRLTVV.

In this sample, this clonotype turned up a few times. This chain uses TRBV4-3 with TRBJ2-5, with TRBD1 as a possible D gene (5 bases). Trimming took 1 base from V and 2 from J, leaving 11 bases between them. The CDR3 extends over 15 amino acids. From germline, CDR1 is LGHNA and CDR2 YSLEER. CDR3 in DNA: TGCGCCAGCAGCCAAGTTGGAGACAGACAAGAGACCCAGTACTTC. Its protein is CASSQVGDRQETQYF.

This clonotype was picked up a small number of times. The CDR3 protein is CASSAESAQYF. CDR3 in DNA: TGCGCCAGCAGCGCGGAAAGTGCGCAGTATTTT. J is TRBJ2-3 and V is TRBV5-1; D unresolved. The CDR3 consists of 11 residues. V was shortened by 4 bases and J by 10 bases, with 10 bases between the two germline ends. Germline V gene data show CDR1 as SGHRS and CDR2 as YFSETQ.

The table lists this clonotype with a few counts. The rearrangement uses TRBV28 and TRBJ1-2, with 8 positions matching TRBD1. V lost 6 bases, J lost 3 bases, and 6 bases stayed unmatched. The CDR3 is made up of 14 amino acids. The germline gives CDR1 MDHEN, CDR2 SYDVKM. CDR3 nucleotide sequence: TGTGCCAGCAGCACCAGGACAGGGCACTATGGCTACACCTTC. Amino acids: CASSTRTGHYGYTF.

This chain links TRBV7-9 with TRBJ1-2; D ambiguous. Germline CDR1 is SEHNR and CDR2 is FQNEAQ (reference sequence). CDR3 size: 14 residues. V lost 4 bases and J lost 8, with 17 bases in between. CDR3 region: CASSSMTHPGGYTF. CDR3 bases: TGTGCCAGCAGCTCGATGACCCATCCGGGAGGCTACACCTTC.

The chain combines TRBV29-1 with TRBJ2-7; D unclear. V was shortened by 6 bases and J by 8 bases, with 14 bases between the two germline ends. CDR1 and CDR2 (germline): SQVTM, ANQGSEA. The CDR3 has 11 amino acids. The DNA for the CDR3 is TGCAGCGTCCTTTTGGCATACAAGCAGTACTTC. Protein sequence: CSVLLAYKQYF.

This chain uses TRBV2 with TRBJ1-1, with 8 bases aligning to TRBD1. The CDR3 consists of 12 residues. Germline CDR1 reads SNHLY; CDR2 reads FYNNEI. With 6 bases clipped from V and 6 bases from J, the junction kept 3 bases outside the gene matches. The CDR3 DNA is TGTGCCAGCAGGGCGGGACAGGCTGAAGCTTTCTTT. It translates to CASRAGQAEAFF.

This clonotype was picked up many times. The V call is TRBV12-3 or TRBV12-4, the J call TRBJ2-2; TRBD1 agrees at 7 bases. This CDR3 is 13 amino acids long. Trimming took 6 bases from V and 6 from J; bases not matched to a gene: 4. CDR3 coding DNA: TGTGCCAGCAGAACAGGGGTGGCCGGGGAGCTGTTTTTT. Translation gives CASRTGVAGELFF.

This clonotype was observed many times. The CDR3 nucleotides are TGCAGCGCAGGACAGAACACTGAAGCTTTCTTT. Amino acids: CSAGQNTEAFF. The chain has TRBV29-1 and TRBJ1-1; tentative D call: TRBD1 (5 bases). CDR3 length equals 11 residues. CDR1 and CDR2 (germline): SQVTM, ANQGSEA. The V gene lost 7 bases and the J gene lost 1 base, with 7 bases spanning the gap.

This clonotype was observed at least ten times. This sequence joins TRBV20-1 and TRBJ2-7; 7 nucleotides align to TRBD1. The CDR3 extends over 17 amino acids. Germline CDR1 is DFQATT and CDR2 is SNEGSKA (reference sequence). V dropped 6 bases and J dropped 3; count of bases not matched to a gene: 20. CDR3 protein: CSANIGRPGQSIYEQYF. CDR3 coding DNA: TGCAGTGCCAACATAGGGAGACCGGGACAGTCGATCTACGAGCAGTACTTC.

The CDR3 spells CASSLVQGKGTEAFF. The CDR3 bases are TGTGCCAGCAGTTTAGTTCAGGGGAAGGGAACTGAAGCTTTCTTT. The chain joins TRBV28 to TRBJ1-1, with a tentative D call TRBD1 (6 bases). Germline V lookup: CDR1 MDHEN, CDR2 SYDVKM. This CDR3 region has 15 residues. Trimming took 2 bases from V and 5 from J, leaving 15 bases between them.